The rows below give T cell receptor beta chains drawn from one sample of a study of shared clonotypes between healthy human individuals. Produced via immunoSEQ multiplex PCR; TCRdb's table is partial and in-frame only. The sample shows some 980,000 clones, 76% of them seen only once. Sequenced material: memory CD4+ T cells sorted from blood. The source of these receptors is a young man in good health. Each CDR3 is given with its conserved first and last residue. The D gene is left open where the match is weak. Not every row has a clone size; where given, it reads once, few, many or a size class.

abundance	d_gene	v_gene	j_gene	CDR3aa	CDR3nt
few	-	TRBV11-1	TRBJ2-7	CASIGDGSYEQYF	TGTGCCAGCATCGGGGACGGCTCCTACGAGCAGTACTTC
-	-	TRBV5-4	TRBJ2-1	CASSPGGAGYNEQFF	TGTGCCAGCAGCCCAGGGGGGGCCGGGTACAATGAGCAGTTCTTC
-	TRBD1	TRBV6-5	TRBJ2-7	CASSTTGGGYEQYF	TGTGCCAGCAGTACGACAGGGGGAGGATACGAGCAGTACTTC
few	-	TRBV30	TRBJ1-5	CAWSGGSSNQPQHF	TGTGCCTGGAGTGGGGGGAGTAGCAATCAGCCCCAGCATTTT
-	-	TRBV6-5	TRBJ2-3	CASRGTTDRTDTQYF	TGTGCCAGCAGGGGGACGACCGACCGCACAGATACGCAGTATTTT
-	-	TRBV4-2	TRBJ2-3	CASSQDPDSPSTDTQYF	TGTGCCAGCAGCCAAGATCCGGATAGCCCTAGCACAGATACGCAGTATTTT
-	-	TRBV6-4	TRBJ1-4	CASSDSLCEKLFF	TGTGCCAGCAGTGACTCGCTATGTGAAAAACTGTTTTTT
-	-	TRBV28	TRBJ1-5	CLLTAFNQPQHF	TGCTTACTAACAGCCTTCAATCAGCCCCAGCATTTT
once	-	TRBV6-5	TRBJ1-2	CASRPGINYGYTF	TGTGCCAGCAGGCCTGGAATAAACTATGGCTACACCTTC
-	-	TRBV30	TRBJ2-1	CGRRDYNEQFF	TGTGGCCGTCGGGACTACAATGAGCAGTTCTTC
-	TRBD1	TRBV6-6	TRBJ1-2	CASSFPPGQGNGYTF	TGTGCCAGCAGTTTCCCCCCCGGACAGGGGAATGGCTACACCTTC
once	-	TRBV18	TRBJ1-2	CASSPSQVNSFIYTF	TGTGCCAGCTCACCATCCCAGGTCAACTCCTTCATCTACACCTTC
-	TRBD2	TRBV5-1	TRBJ2-1	CASSLEGLANEQFF	TGCGCCAGCAGCTTGGAGGGACTAGCCAATGAGCAGTTCTTC
-	-	TRBV6-6	TRBJ1-6	CASSNLDPPVNSPLHF	TGTGCCAGCAGTAACTTAGACCCCCCGGTGAATTCACCCCTCCACTTT
few	-	TRBV5-1	TRBJ2-5	CASSLAQETQYF	TGCGCCAGCAGCTTGGCGCAAGAGACCCAGTACTTC
few	-	TRBV21-1	TRBJ2-3	CASSTLSGRAPDTQYF	TGTGCCAGCAGCACTCTTAGCGGGAGGGCCCCAGATACGCAGTATTTT
-	-	TRBV30	TRBJ1-4	CAWSRGNNEKLFF	TGTGCCTGGAGTAGGGGTAATAATGAAAAACTGTTTTTT
-	-	TRBV13	TRBJ2-7	CASSLGGRLYEQYF	TGTGCCAGCAGCTTGGGGGGTAGGCTCTACGAGCAGTACTTC
-	-	TRBV18	TRBJ2-1	CASSPRQGAVYNEQFF	TGTGCCAGCTCACCACGGCAAGGAGCGGTATACAATGAGCAGTTCTTC
-	TRBD2	TRBV5-1	TRBJ2-3	CASSLGTSGILDTQYF	TGCGCCAGCAGCTTGGGGACTAGCGGGATTCTAGATACGCAGTATTTT
-	-	TRBV30	TRBJ1-2	CAWSLKGGVGYTF	TGTGCCTGGAGTTTAAAGGGAGGGGTCGGCTACACCTTC
-	-	TRBV25-1	TRBJ1-5	CASSGDGPGSNQPQHF	TGTGCCAGCAGTGGAGATGGCCCTGGTAGCAATCAGCCCCAGCATTTT
-	-	TRBV5-1	TRBJ2-3	CASSLTSFTDTQYF	TGCGCCAGCAGCTTGACAAGCTTCACAGATACGCAGTATTTT
few	-	TRBV7-2	TRBJ1-3	CASSLSPVASGNTIYF	TGTGCCAGCAGCTTATCCCCCGTGGCCTCTGGAAACACCATATATTTT
few	-	TRBV12-5	TRBJ1-6	CASGLKQGNSPLHF	TGTGCTAGTGGTTTGAAGCAAGGAAATTCACCCCTCCACTTT
-	-	TRBV18	TRBJ2-3	CASSPRGGTDTQYF	TGTGCCAGCTCACCCCGAGGTGGCACAGATACGCAGTATTTT
-	TRBD1	TRBV6-1	TRBJ1-6	CASSKGTGGSPLHF	TGTGCCAGCAGTAAAGGGACAGGGGGTTCACCCCTCCACTTT
-	TRBD2	TRBV7-6	TRBJ2-3	CASSSSGRGTDTQYF	TGTGCCAGCAGTTCGAGCGGGAGGGGCACAGATACGCAGTATTTT
-	-	TRBV2	TRBJ2-1	CASRVYNEQFF	TGTGCCAGCAGAGTCTACAATGAGCAGTTCTTC
-	-	TRBV6-6	TRBJ1-2	CASSTDRVYTF	TGTGCCAGCAGCACAGACAGAGTCTACACCTTC
once	TRBD2	TRBV6-1	TRBJ2-7	CASSGLAGARGEQYF	TGTGCCAGCAGCGGGCTAGCGGGAGCCCGAGGCGAGCAGTACTTC
few	-	TRBV2	TRBJ2-7	CASRIRDRYEQYF	TGTGCCAGCAGGATTCGGGACCGCTACGAGCAGTACTTC
-	TRBD1	TRBV5-1	TRBJ2-7	CASSRAGTEEGQYF	TGCGCCAGCAGCAGAGCCGGGACAGAGGAAGGGCAGTACTTC
-	-	TRBV12-1	TRBJ1-6	CASSFVRVLYNSPLHF	TGTGCCAGCAGCTTTGTGAGGGTATTGTATAATTCACCCCTCCACTTT
-	-	TRBV6-6	TRBJ1-2	CASTPKAGYGYTF	TGTGCCAGCACTCCAAAGGCGGGTTATGGCTACACCTTC
-	TRBD1	TRBV5-1	TRBJ1-5	CASSWTGDNQPQHF	TGCGCCAGCAGTTGGACAGGAGACAATCAGCCCCAGCATTTT
-	-	TRBV10-1	TRBJ1-1	CASSRNRNTEAFF	TGCGCCAGCAGCCGTAACCGGAACACTGAAGCTTTCTTT
-	TRBD1	TRBV27	TRBJ1-1	CASYDRGQGRAEAFF	TGTGCCAGTTACGACAGGGGACAGGGACGGGCTGAAGCTTTCTTT
-	TRBD2	TRBV10-3	TRBJ2-2	CAISRGLAVGELFF	TGTGCCATCAGTCGTGGACTAGCGGTCGGGGAGCTGTTTTTT
-	-	TRBV5-1	TRBJ2-2	CASSLEVTGELFF	TGCGCCAGCAGCTTAGAAGTAACCGGGGAGCTGTTTTTT